This T cell receptor beta chain was recovered during a study of CD8+CD57+ T cells in acquired aplastic anemia. With regard to this clonotype: Its antigen is still unknown.

CDR3 length equals 13 residues. Germline values: CDR1 SGHTS, CDR2 YDEGEE. The germline V and J ends were trimmed by 0 bases and 8 bases, with 6 bases remaining between them. Patients included in sequencing had previously demonstrated CD8+CD57+ cell expansion by flow cytometry. Study-level points and caveats: Fewer than 35 sequences, all CD8+ CDR3, were shared between patients and controls.

Genomic DNA, the template, was used for profiling of the TCR beta VDJ and CDR3. In TCRdb, the reads were re-called with MiXCR into one record per CDR3 protein. The sample carries under 200,000 distinct CDR3 sequences, roughly 50% recorded once. V and J are TRBV5-8 and TRBJ1-6, with D perhaps matching TRBD1 (6 bases). This receptor was taken from a human donor with aplastic anemia. Source material: sorted CD4+, CD8+, or CD8+CD57+ T cells (not recorded which) from PBMCs. Here the CDR3 reads CASSLDRDSPLHF. CDR3 nucleotides: TGTGCCAGCAGCTTGGACAGGGATTCACCCCTCCACTTT.